Each of the 27 T cell receptor beta chains below was sequenced from the same sample in a study of vaccination and CD4 T cells after COVID-19. Sequencing of the DNA from cultured CD4+ T cells was carried out with the Oncomine TCR Beta short-read assay. TCRdb recomputed calls from the PCR reads with MiXCR, one row per CDR3 protein. Among thousands of distinct CDR3 sequences, roughly 43% were seen once, and the ten largest hold 55% to 70%. These receptors lack a known antigen. Stated treatment: approximately nine-day PBMC culture with coronavirus spike peptide pools or control peptides (ViraFEST assay). Sequences were obtained from CD4+ T cells from blood, cultured in vitro. The receptors stem from a human donor who had recovered from COVID-19.

The rearrangement joins TRBV6-1 to TRBJ2-5; D is possibly TRBD1 (6 bases). CDR3 length: 14 residues. In germline, CDR1 is MNHNS, CDR2 SASEGT. V dropped 6 bases and J dropped 1 base, with 12 bases sitting between them. CDR3 sequence reads: CASRHGTLQETQYF. The CDR3 nucleotides are TGTGCCAGCAGGCACGGGACACTCCAAGAGACCCAGTACTTC.

This clonotype was seen more than once but under ten times. This chain uses TRBV10-1 with TRBJ1-1; the match to TRBD1 covers 10 bases. The length of the CDR3 is 18 residues. Germline V gives CDR1 WNHNN, CDR2 SYGVQD (reference sequence). V was clipped by 7 bases and J by 0 bases; unmatched bases: 14. The CDR3 nucleotides read TGCGCCAGCATCTTTTTTCCCCGGACAGGGGGGATGAACACTGAAGCTTTCTTT. This codes for CASIFFPRTGGMNTEAFF.

CDR3 nucleotides: TGTGCCAGCAGAATCGACAGGGCGAATGAAAAACTGTTTTTT. Amino acid sequence: CASRIDRANEKLFF. The chain joins TRBV6-1 to TRBJ1-4, with 7 bases aligning to TRBD1. The length of the CDR3 is 14 residues. CDR1 is MNHNS, CDR2 SASEGT, per germline. The ends lost 6 bases at V and 5 bases at J; junction bases unmatched: 6.

This chain uses TRBV20-1 with TRBJ2-7, with 8 bases identical to TRBD1. This CDR3 is built from 13 residues. V lost 4 bases, J lost 3 bases, and 5 bases stayed unmatched. The germline gives CDR1 DFQATT, CDR2 SNEGSKA (reference sequence). The CDR3 DNA sequence: TGCAGTGCTACCGGGACAGGTATCTACGAGCAGTACTTC. Amino acids: CSATGTGIYEQYF.

V and J are TRBV12-5 and TRBJ2-3; D possibly corresponds to TRBD2 (6 bases). CDR3 length equals 14 residues. Trimming removed 8 bases at V and 2 bases at J, with 14 bases between. CDR1 LGHNT and CDR2 FRNRAP come from the germline V gene. CDR3 DNA sequence: TGTGCTAGTCGACTAGTAACCCCCACAGATACGCAGTATTTT. This translates into CASRLVTPTDTQYF. The whole variable domain, filled in from reference TRBV12-5 and TRBJ2-3, reads DARVTQTPRHKVTEMGQEVTMRCQPILGHNTVFWYRQTMMQGLELLAYFRNRAPLDDSGMPKDRFSAEMPDATLATLKIQPSEPRDSAVYFCASRLVTPTDTQYFGPGTRLTVL.

The chain couples TRBV2 to TRBJ2-7, with 7 positions matching TRBD1. From germline, CDR1 is SNHLY and CDR2 FYNNEI. This CDR3 comprises 12 residues. V lost 3 bases to trimming and J lost 5 bases; unmatched junction nucleotides: 1. CDR3 coding DNA: TGTGCCAGCAGTGATAGGGGGCACGAGCAGTACTTC. Translating gives CASSDRGHEQYF.

The CDR3 region is CAISEPGQGIYGYTF. Written as DNA, the CDR3 is TGTGCCATCAGTGAGCCGGGACAGGGAATCTATGGCTACACCTTC. This chain uses TRBV10-3 with TRBJ1-2; TRBD1 aligns across 9 bases. Germline V CDR1 and CDR2: ENHRY, SYGVKD. This CDR3 has 15 amino acids. V trimming: 2 bases; J trimming: 4 bases; junction bases outside the gene matches: 5.

The chain combines TRBV19 with TRBJ1-2; 9 bases match TRBD1. There are 14 residues in the CDR3. V trimming: 2 bases; J trimming: 7 bases; junction bases outside the gene matches: 5. The V gene's germline CDR1 is LNHDA and CDR2 SQIVND (reference sequence). The CDR3 loop reads CASSITGGAGGYTF. The CDR3 DNA sequence: TGTGCCAGTAGTATAACAGGGGGCGCAGGTGGCTACACCTTC.

The rearrangement joins TRBV6-5 to TRBJ2-2, with TRBD1 identical over 8 bases. In germline, CDR1 is MNHEY, CDR2 SVGAGI. The CDR3 spans 15 residues. With V trimmed by 4 bases and J by 1 base, 2 bases remained unmatched. The chain's CDR3 is CASSWDRLNTGELFF. The CDR3 DNA is TGTGCCAGCAGTTGGGACAGGCTGAACACCGGGGAGCTGTTTTTT.

The V call is TRBV2, the J call TRBJ1-5; D might be TRBD1 (6 bases). The CDR3 is made up of 14 amino acids. Per germline, CDR1 SNHLY and CDR2 FYNNEI. Deletions cut 7 bases from V and 4 bases from J, with 14 bases between. CDR3 sequence: CASTRTEPNQPQHF. The CDR3 DNA is TGTGCCAGCACCAGGACAGAACCGAATCAGCCCCAGCATTTT.

CDR3 nucleotides: TGTGCCATCAGGGAGGGGGCTAACTATGGCTACACCTTC. Translated: CAIREGANYGYTF. This chain connects TRBV10-3 to TRBJ1-2; perhaps TRBD1 as D (6 bases). V was cut by 6 bases and J by 0 bases, with 8 bases left in between. CDR1 and CDR2 (germline): ENHRY, SYGVKD. The CDR3 length is 13 residues.

The V and J genes are TRBV4-2 and TRBJ1-5; 10 nucleotides agree with TRBD1. V was clipped by 0 bases and J by 6 bases; unmatched bases: 8. This CDR3 comprises 17 residues. Germline-derived CDR1 and CDR2 are LGHNA and YNFKEQ. As DNA, the CDR3 is TGTGCCAGCAGCCAAGAGAGGGACAGGGGTTTGTTTCAGCCCCAGCATTTT. It is translated as CASSQERDRGLFQPQHF.

This chain uses TRBV5-1 with TRBJ1-1; D is unclear. V was pared by 0 bases and J by 1 base, with 10 bases between. The length of the CDR3 is 15 residues. Germline assignment: CDR1 SGHRS and CDR2 YFSETQ. CDR3 region: CASSLGPLGNTEAFF. CDR3 DNA: TGCGCCAGCAGCTTGGGCCCTCTGGGGAACACTGAAGCTTTCTTT. The entire variable domain, with the rest obtained from reference TRBV5-1 and TRBJ1-1, is as follows: KAGVTQTPRYLIKTRGQQVTLSCSPISGHRSVSWYQQTPGQGLQFLFEYFSETQRNKGNFPGRFSGRQFSNSRSEMNVSTLELGDSALYLCASSLGPLGNTEAFFGQGTRLTVV.

This clonotype has just a few counts. The rearrangement joins TRBV20-1 to TRBJ2-7; tentatively, D is TRBD1 (6 bases). V was clipped by 0 bases and J by 0 bases, with 9 bases between them. This CDR3 is 14 amino acids long. In germline, CDR1 is DFQATT, CDR2 SNEGSKA (reference sequence). The CDR3 region is CSARDRGSSYEQYF. DNA for the CDR3: TGCAGTGCTAGAGACAGGGGAAGCTCCTACGAGCAGTACTTC.

The genes are TRBV20-1 and TRBJ2-2; 9 nucleotides match TRBD1. The CDR3 is 13 residues long. CDR1 and CDR2 from the germline V gene are DFQATT and SNEGSKA (reference sequence). Trimming took 6 bases from V and 6 from J; bases not matched to a gene: 5. CDR3 bases: TGCAGTGCCCTGGGACAGGGAGCCGGGGAGCTGTTTTTT. This translates into CSALGQGAGELFF.

This chain connects TRBV19 to TRBJ1-2; 9 nucleotides match TRBD1. The CDR3 contains 15 residues. CDR1 is LNHDA and CDR2 is SQIVND in the germline V gene (reference sequence). The junction had 7 bases not matched to a gene; V was cut back by 7 bases and J by 1 base. Here the CDR3 reads CASTSGQGYNYGYTF. The CDR3 bases are TGTGCCAGTACCTCGGGACAGGGCTATAACTATGGCTACACCTTC.

The rearrangement uses TRBV30 and TRBJ2-3; D not certain. V dropped 2 bases and J dropped 5 bases, with 5 bases sitting between them. CDR3 length: 11 residues. From germline, CDR1 is GTSNPN and CDR2 SVGIG (reference sequence). DNA of the CDR3: TGTGCCTGGAGTTGGGGAGATACGCAGTATTTT. Its translation is CAWSWGDTQYF.

This rearrangement joins TRBV12-3 or TRBV12-4 to TRBJ2-5, with a weak D call TRBD2 (6 bases). Trimming removed 3 bases from V and 5 bases from J, with 16 bases in between. CDR3 length: 15 residues. DNA of the CDR3: TGTGCCAGCAGTTTTAGGGACTTCCTAAGGGAGACCCAGTACTTC. This encodes CASSFRDFLRETQYF.

V and J are TRBV10-3 and TRBJ1-1; 7 bases line up with TRBD1. The V gene end was trimmed by 2 bases and the J gene end by 10 bases; junction bases not matched to a gene: 7. Per germline, CDR1 ENHRY and CDR2 SYGVKD. This CDR3 spans 13 amino acids. CDR3 in amino acids: CAISEGNQGGAFF. For the CDR3, the DNA is TGTGCCATCAGTGAGGGGAACCAGGGGGGAGCTTTCTTT.

J is TRBJ2-3 and V is TRBV18; no reliable D call. Trimming shortened V by 3 bases and J by 1 base, and 5 bases separated the two germline ends. Germline V gene sequence: CDR1 KGHSH, CDR2 LQKENI. This CDR3 comprises 13 residues. CDR3 sequence: CASSPSRTDTQYF. CDR3 bases: TGTGCCAGCTCACCGAGCCGCACAGATACGCAGTATTTT.

This chain connects TRBV9 to TRBJ1-2; D may be TRBD1 (6 bases). The CDR3 runs to 17 residues. Trimming removed 3 bases from V and 2 bases from J, with 20 bases in between. CDR1 and CDR2 from the germline V gene are SGDLS and YYNGEE. The CDR3 spells CASSARGGSWGNYGYTF. The CDR3 nucleotides are TGTGCCAGCAGCGCACGAGGGGGATCCTGGGGGAACTATGGCTACACCTTC. Full variable domain (rest looked up from reference TRBV9 and TRBJ1-2): DSGVTQTPKHLITATGQRVTLRCSPRSGDLSVYWYQQSLDQGLQFLIQYYNGEERAKGNILERFSAQQFPDLHSELNLSSLELGDSALYFCASSARGGSWGNYGYTFGSGTRLTVV.

CDR3 coding DNA: TGTGCCAGCAGCTCAAGGACTAGCGGGGAAGAGACCCAGTACTTC. Translated, it gives CASSSRTSGEETQYF. The chain joins TRBV5-4 to TRBJ2-5, with TRBD2 identical over 12 bases. V was clipped by 3 bases and J by 3 bases; unmatched bases: 3. CDR3 length: 15 amino acids. Looked up from germline, CDR1 is SGHNT and CDR2 is YYREEE (reference sequence). The full variable domain, its missing parts supplied by reference TRBV5-4 and TRBJ2-5, is ETGVTQSPTHLIKTRGQQVTLRCSSQSGHNTVSWYQQALGQGPQFIFQYYREEENGRGNFPPRFSGLQFPNYSSELNVNALELDDSALYLCASSSRTSGEETQYFGPGTRLLVL.

This clonotype has only a few counts. V is TRBV5-4 and J is TRBJ2-5, with 8 bases aligning to TRBD2. Germline values: CDR1 SGHNT, CDR2 YYREEE (reference sequence). The CDR3 is 15 residues long. After removal of 3 bases from V and 0 bases from J, the junction contained 4 bases not matched to a gene. CDR3 coding DNA: TGTGCCAGCAGCTCCAAGACTAGCGACCAAGAGACCCAGTACTTC. It yields the protein CASSSKTSDQETQYF.

This chain joins TRBV24-1 and TRBJ1-5; D perhaps matches TRBD1 (5 bases). The length of the CDR3 is 14 residues. Trimming pared 4 bases from V and 1 base from J, leaving 7 bases between. The germline gives CDR1 KGHDR, CDR2 SFDVKD. CDR3 coding DNA: TGTGCCACCAGTGAGGGGCCAAGCAATCAGCCCCAGCATTTT. Encoded protein: CATSEGPSNQPQHF.

The rearrangement uses TRBV5-1 and TRBJ2-7; 7 bases align to TRBD1. Trimming took 3 bases from V and 9 from J; bases not matched to a gene: 9. The germline gives CDR1 SGHRS, CDR2 YFSETQ. This CDR3 has 13 amino acids. The CDR3: CASSSDRVLGQYF. CDR3 nucleotide sequence: TGCGCCAGCAGCTCCGACAGGGTTCTGGGGCAGTACTTC.

The chain employs TRBV28 and TRBJ2-7; D gene uncertain. This CDR3 region has 13 residues. V was trimmed by 5 bases and J by 5 bases, leaving 13 bases between them. Looked up from germline, CDR1 is MDHEN and CDR2 is SYDVKM. The chain's CDR3 is CASSPPRSHEQYF. DNA for the CDR3: TGTGCCAGCAGTCCACCTAGGAGCCACGAGCAGTACTTC.

This clonotype has a handful of counts. The chain has TRBV20-1 and TRBJ1-5; D is uncertain. The CDR3 consists of 13 residues. V shed 1 base and J shed 6 bases, with 10 bases lying between them. The germline V gene encodes CDR1 DFQATT and CDR2 SNEGSKA (reference sequence). The CDR3 DNA sequence: TGCAGTGCTAGAGCGGAGGGTGGTCAGCCCCAGCATTTT. Translating gives CSARAEGGQPQHF.